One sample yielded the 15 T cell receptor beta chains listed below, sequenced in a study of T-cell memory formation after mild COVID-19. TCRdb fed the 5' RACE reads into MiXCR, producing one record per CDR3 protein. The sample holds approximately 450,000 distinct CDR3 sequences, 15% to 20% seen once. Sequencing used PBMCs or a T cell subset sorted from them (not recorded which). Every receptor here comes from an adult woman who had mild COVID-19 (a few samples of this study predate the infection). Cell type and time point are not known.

The CDR3 loop is CASTGGATHTEAFF. The CDR3 DNA follows: TGTGCCAGCACAGGGGGCGCGACTCACACTGAAGCTTTCTTT. This rearrangement joins TRBV12-3 or TRBV12-4 to TRBJ1-1; 8 nucleotides agree with TRBD1. The CDR3 sequence is 14 residues long. V was pared by 7 bases and J by 3 bases, with 7 bases of the junction left unmatched.

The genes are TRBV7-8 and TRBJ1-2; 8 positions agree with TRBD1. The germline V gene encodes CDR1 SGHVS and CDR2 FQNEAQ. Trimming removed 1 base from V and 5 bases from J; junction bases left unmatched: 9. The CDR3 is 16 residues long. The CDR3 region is CASSLESGGVRYGYTF. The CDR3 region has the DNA TGTGCCAGCAGCTTAGAGTCAGGGGGCGTTCGATATGGCTACACCTTC.

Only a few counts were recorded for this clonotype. The CDR3 is CATSRDRTPGTGELFF. CDR3 in DNA: TGTGCCACCAGCAGAGATCGGACTCCGGGGACCGGGGAGCTGTTTTTT. J is TRBJ2-2 and V is TRBV15; a weak D match, TRBD2 (5 bases). Germline CDR1 and CDR2: LNHNV and YYDKDF (reference sequence). The CDR3 loop spans 16 amino acids. V lost 0 bases to trimming and J lost 5 bases, with 13 bases between them.

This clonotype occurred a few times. As DNA, the CDR3 is TGTGCCAGCTCACCGTACGCCGGGACTGTCGCCTCCTCCTACGAGCAGTACTTC. Translation: CASSPYAGTVASSYEQYF. V and J are TRBV18 and TRBJ2-7; D is possibly TRBD2 (6 bases). V lost 3 bases, J lost 0 bases, and 21 bases lay in between. The CDR3 runs 18 residues. Per the germline V gene, CDR1 is KGHSH and CDR2 is LQKENI. The full variable domain, its missing parts supplied by reference TRBV18 and TRBJ2-7, is NAGVMQNPRHLVRRRGQEARLRCSPMKGHSHVYWYRQLPEEGLKFMVYLQKENIIDESGMPKERFSAEFPKEGPSILRIQQVVRGDSAAYFCASSPYAGTVASSYEQYFGPGTRLTVT.

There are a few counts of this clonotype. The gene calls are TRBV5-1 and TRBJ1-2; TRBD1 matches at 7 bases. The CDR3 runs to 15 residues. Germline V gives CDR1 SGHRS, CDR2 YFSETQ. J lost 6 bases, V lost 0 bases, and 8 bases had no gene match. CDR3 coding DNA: TGCGCCAGCAGCTTGGAAGGGGGCTACCGGGATGGCTACACCTTC. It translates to CASSLEGGYRDGYTF.

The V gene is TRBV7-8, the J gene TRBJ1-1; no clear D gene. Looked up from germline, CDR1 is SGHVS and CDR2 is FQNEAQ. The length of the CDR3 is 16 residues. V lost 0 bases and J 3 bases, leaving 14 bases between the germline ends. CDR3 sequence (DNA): TGTGCCAGCAGCTTAGCGGATGCCGGGTCTCACACTGAAGCTTTCTTT. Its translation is CASSLADAGSHTEAFF.

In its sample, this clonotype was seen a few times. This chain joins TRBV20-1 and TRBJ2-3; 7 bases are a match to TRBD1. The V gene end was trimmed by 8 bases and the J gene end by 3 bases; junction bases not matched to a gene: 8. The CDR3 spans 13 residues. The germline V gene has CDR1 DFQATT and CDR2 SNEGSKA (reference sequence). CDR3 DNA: TGCAGTAAACAAAAGACAGGGACAGATACGCAGTATTTT. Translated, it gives CSKQKTGTDTQYF.

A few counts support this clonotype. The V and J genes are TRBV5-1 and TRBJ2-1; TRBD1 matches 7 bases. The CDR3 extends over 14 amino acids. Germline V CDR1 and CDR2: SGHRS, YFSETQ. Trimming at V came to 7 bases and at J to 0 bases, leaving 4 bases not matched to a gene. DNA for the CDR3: TGCGCCAGCGGGGGACAGAACTCCTACAATGAGCAGTTCTTC. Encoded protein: CASGGQNSYNEQFF.

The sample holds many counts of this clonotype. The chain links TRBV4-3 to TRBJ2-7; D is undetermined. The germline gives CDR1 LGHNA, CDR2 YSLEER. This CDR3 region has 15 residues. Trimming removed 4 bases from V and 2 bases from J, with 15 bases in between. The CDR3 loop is CASSPFPTVTYEQYF. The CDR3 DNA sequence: TGCGCCAGCAGCCCCTTCCCGACGGTAACCTACGAGCAGTACTTC.

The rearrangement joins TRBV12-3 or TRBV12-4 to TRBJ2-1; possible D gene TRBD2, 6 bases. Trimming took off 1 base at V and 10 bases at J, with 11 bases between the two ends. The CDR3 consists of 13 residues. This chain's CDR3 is CASSLVSGQEQFF. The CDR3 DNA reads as TGTGCCAGCAGTTTAGTGAGCGGGCAGGAGCAGTTCTTC.

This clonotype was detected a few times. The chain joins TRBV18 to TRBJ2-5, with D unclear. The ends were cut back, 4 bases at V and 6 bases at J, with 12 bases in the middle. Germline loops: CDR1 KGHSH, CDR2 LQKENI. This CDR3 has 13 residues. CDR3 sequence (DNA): TGTGCCAGCTCACGACCCCAAGCAAAGACCCAGTACTTC. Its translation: CASSRPQAKTQYF.

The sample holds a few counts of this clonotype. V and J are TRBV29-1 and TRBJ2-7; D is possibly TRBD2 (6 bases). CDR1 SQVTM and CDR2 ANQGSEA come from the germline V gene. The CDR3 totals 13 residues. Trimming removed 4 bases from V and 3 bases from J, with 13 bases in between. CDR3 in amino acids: CSVGVGGHYEQYF. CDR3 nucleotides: TGCAGCGTTGGGGTCGGGGGTCACTACGAGCAGTACTTC.

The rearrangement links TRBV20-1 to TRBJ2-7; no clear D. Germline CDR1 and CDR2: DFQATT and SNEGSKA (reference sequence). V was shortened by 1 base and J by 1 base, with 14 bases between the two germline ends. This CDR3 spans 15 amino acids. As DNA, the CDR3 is TGCAGTGCTAGAGCTCCCCTTTCTAGTTCCTACGAGCAGTACTTC. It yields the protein CSARAPLSSSYEQYF.

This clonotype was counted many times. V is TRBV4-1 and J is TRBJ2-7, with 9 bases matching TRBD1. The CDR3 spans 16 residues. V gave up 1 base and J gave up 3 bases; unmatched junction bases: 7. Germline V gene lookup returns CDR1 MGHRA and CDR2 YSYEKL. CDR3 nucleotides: TGCGCCAGCAGCCAAGGGGGGGACAGGGCGGACTACGAGCAGTACTTC. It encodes CASSQGGDRADYEQYF.

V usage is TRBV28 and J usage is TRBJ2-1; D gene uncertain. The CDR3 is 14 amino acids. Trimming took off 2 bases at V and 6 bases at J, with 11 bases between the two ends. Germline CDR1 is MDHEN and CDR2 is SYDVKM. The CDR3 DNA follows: TGTGCCAGCAGTTTAGATGAACCTCGCAATGAGCAGTTCTTC. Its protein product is CASSLDEPRNEQFF.